These 4 T cell receptor beta chains came from one sample sequenced in a study of T cell changes during pregnancy in multiple sclerosis. Profiled with immunoSEQ multiplex PCR; TCRdb holds only in-frame clones, not every one. This sample has around 57,000 clones, with about 90% found just once. Sequenced here: peripheral blood, sampled in the third trimester of pregnancy. These TCRs come from a female donor in good health, enrolled as a control in a pregnancy study.

The chain links TRBV7-9 to TRBJ2-1; 8 bases fit TRBD1. This CDR3 has 15 residues. V shed 5 bases, J shed 5 bases, and the junction held 8 bases outside the gene matches. The germline CDR1 and CDR2 sequences are SEHNR and FQNEAQ (reference sequence). The CDR3 nucleotides are TGTGCCAGCAGCCCCGGGACAGGCCAAAACAATGAGCAGTTCTTC. This gives the protein CASSPGTGQNNEQFF.

The chain couples TRBV5-8 to TRBJ2-3; D gene unclear. This CDR3 has 13 amino acids. Trimming took off 2 bases at V and 2 bases at J, with 6 bases between the two ends. Germline V gene lookup returns CDR1 SGHTS and CDR2 YDEGEE. The CDR3 region has the DNA TGTGCCAGCAGCTTTCTAAACACAGATACGCAGTATTTT. It is translated as CASSFLNTDTQYF. Full variable domain (missing parts from reference TRBV5-8 and TRBJ2-3): EAGVTQSPTHLIKTRGQQATLRCSPISGHTSVYWYQQALGLGLQFLLWYDEGEERNRGNFPPRFSGRQFPNYSSELNVNALELEDSALYLCASSFLNTDTQYFGPGTRLTVL.

V is TRBV19 and J is TRBJ1-2, with 9 bases matching TRBD1. Per the germline V gene, CDR1 is LNHDA and CDR2 is SQIVND (reference sequence). J lost 7 bases, V lost 5 bases, and 8 bases had no gene match. The CDR3 totals 14 residues. CDR3 protein: CASSQTGQGAGYTF. CDR3 nucleotide sequence: TGTGCCAGTAGTCAAACGGGACAGGGTGCTGGCTACACCTTC.

This rearrangement joins TRBV5-1 to TRBJ2-1; D gene unclear. This CDR3 has 15 amino acids. Germline-derived CDR1 and CDR2 are SGHRS and YFSETQ. Trimming left V 0 bases short and J 4 bases short, with 11 bases between. CDR3 residues: CASSLDSVSYNEQFF. The CDR3 DNA reads as TGCGCCAGCAGCTTGGACTCGGTATCTTACAATGAGCAGTTCTTC. The full variable domain, in which reference TRBV5-1 and TRBJ2-1 provide the parts outside the CDR3, is KAGVTQTPRYLIKTRGQQVTLSCSPISGHRSVSWYQQTPGQGLQFLFEYFSETQRNKGNFPGRFSGRQFSNSRSEMNVSTLELGDSALYLCASSLDSVSYNEQFFGPGTRLTVL.